A single sample is the source of the 24 T cell receptor beta chains below, sequenced in a study of blood T cell repertoires in COVID-19. This table comes from immunoSEQ multiplex PCR, and its TCRdb copy is limited to in-frame clones, with some not included. In the table there are 200,000 to 250,000 clones, roughly four fifths of which are singletons. Sequencing was done on a sample of peripheral blood. The receptors originated from a woman aged 70-85 years with acute or convalescent COVID-19.

The rearrangement joins TRBV5-4 to TRBJ1-4; 9 nucleotides agree with TRBD1. The J segment lost 5 bases and the V segment lost 2 bases, leaving 1 base of the junction unmatched. Germline CDR1 reads SGHNT; CDR2 reads YYREEE (reference sequence). The CDR3 has 14 residues. The CDR3 DNA follows: TGTGCCAGCAGCTTCGGGACAGGGAATGAAAAACTGTTTTTT. It encodes CASSFGTGNEKLFF.

The J gene is TRBJ1-5, the V gene TRBV21-1; the listed D gene, TRBD1, was not tested against the DNA. TRBV21-1 constitutes a pseudogene. This CDR3 is built from 16 residues. The chain's CDR3 is CASNLLGDRTLQPQHF. CDR3 DNA: TGTGCCAGCAACCTACTGGGGGACAGGACTTTACAGCCCCAGCATTTT.

The chain links TRBV29-1 to TRBJ1-2; D not resolved. The germline V gene encodes CDR1 SQVTM and CDR2 ANQGSEA. V dropped 3 bases and J dropped 1 base, with 3 bases sitting between them. This CDR3 spans 11 amino acids. The CDR3 DNA follows: TGCAGCGTTGACCTTAACTATGGCTACACCTTC. Translated, it gives CSVDLNYGYTF.

The chain has TRBV12-3 or TRBV12-4 and TRBJ1-3; no definite D call. The CDR3 has 13 residues. The V and J ends lost 9 bases and 0 bases respectively, with 9 bases between them. This CDR3 reads CARPTSSGNTIYF. DNA for the CDR3: TGTGCCAGACCCACCAGCTCTGGAAACACCATATATTTT.

This chain's CDR3 is CASSKDRAAYNEQFF. CDR3 DNA sequence: TGTGCCAGCAGTAAGGACAGGGCCGCCTACAATGAGCAGTTCTTC. This sequence joins TRBV5-6 and TRBJ2-1, with 8 bases lining up with TRBD1. The CDR3 contains 15 residues. With 5 bases clipped from V and 2 bases from J, the junction kept 6 bases outside the gene matches. Germline assignment: CDR1 SGHDT and CDR2 YYEEEE.

The chain links TRBV11-3 to TRBJ1-1; the D is unclear. The CDR3 has 13 residues. V was clipped by 1 base and J by 3 bases, with 6 bases between them. The germline V gene encodes CDR1 SGHNT and CDR2 YENEEA. Written as DNA, the CDR3 is TGTGCCAGCAGCTTAGGAACTCACACTGAAGCTTTCTTT. Its translation: CASSLGTHTEAFF.

The chain joins TRBV20-1 to TRBJ2-5, with no clear D. Deletions cut 5 bases from V and 5 bases from J, with 6 bases between. The CDR3 runs to 10 residues. Germline CDR1 DFQATT, CDR2 SNEGSKA (reference sequence). DNA for the CDR3: TGCAGTGCTTCCGCGGAGACCCAGTACTTC. Translated: CSASAETQYF.

This clone was seen more than once but under ten times. The chain recombines TRBV6-5 with TRBJ1-2; tentatively, D is TRBD1 (6 bases). The V end was cut by 0 bases, the J end by 5 bases, with 10 bases between. The length of the CDR3 is 14 residues. Germline CDR1 is MNHEY and CDR2 is SVGAGI. The CDR3 sequence is CASSYSGTPYGYTF. CDR3 bases: TGTGCCAGCAGTTACTCGGGGACACCTTATGGCTACACCTTC.

The rearrangement uses TRBV5-1 and TRBJ2-7, with 9 positions matching TRBD1. In germline, CDR1 is SGHRS, CDR2 YFSETQ. Trimming at V came to 1 base and at J to 2 bases, leaving 1 base not matched to a gene. CDR3 length equals 14 residues. CDR3 amino acids: CASSLTGGTYEQYF. CDR3 DNA sequence: TGCGCCAGCAGCTTGACAGGGGGCACCTACGAGCAGTACTTC.

The rearrangement joins TRBV19 to TRBJ2-3; D perhaps matches TRBD2 (5 bases). V lost 1 base to trimming and J lost 8 bases, with 13 bases between them. The CDR3 is 14 residues long. CDR1 LNHDA and CDR2 SQIVND come from the germline V gene (reference sequence). The CDR3 reads CASSIAGTSRTQYF. The CDR3 region has the DNA TGTGCCAGTAGTATAGCGGGAACTTCTCGTACGCAGTATTTT.

The chain combines TRBV4-2 with TRBJ2-4, with D maybe TRBD2 (7 bases). With 4 bases removed from V and 1 base from J, the gap between germline ends came to 11 bases. This CDR3 has 15 amino acids. CDR1 is LGHNA and CDR2 is YNFKEQ in the germline V gene. The chain's CDR3 is CASSLEGGAKNIQYF. In DNA form, the CDR3 reads TGTGCCAGCAGCCTCGAGGGGGGGGCCAAAAACATTCAGTACTTC.

The V gene is TRBV4-2, the J gene TRBJ1-3, with TRBD1 identical over 8 bases. After removal of 4 bases from V and 1 base from J, the junction contained 6 bases not matched to a gene. The CDR3 covers 16 residues. The germline CDR1 and CDR2 sequences are LGHNA and YNFKEQ. The CDR3 coding sequence is TGTGCCAGCAGCCCCTCACAGGGGGAGTCTGGAAACACCATATATTTT. Its translation is CASSPSQGESGNTIYF.

The genes are TRBV12-3 or TRBV12-4 and TRBJ2-3; 7 nucleotides align to TRBD2. This CDR3 region has 13 residues. J lost 5 bases, V lost 9 bases, and 8 bases had no gene match. DNA of the CDR3: TGTGCCAGTCACGGGGGGTACGGAGATACGCAGTATTTT. Its protein product is CASHGGYGDTQYF.

The chain joins TRBV5-4 to TRBJ1-2; 7 bases are shared with TRBD1. CDR3 size: 14 residues. J was trimmed by 5 bases and V by 3 bases; bases with no gene match: 7. The V gene's germline CDR1 is SGHNT and CDR2 YYREEE (reference sequence). The CDR3 sequence: CASSSRDRDYGYTF. The CDR3 coding sequence is TGTGCCAGCAGCTCCCGAGACAGGGATTATGGCTACACCTTC.

The chain joins TRBV7-2 to TRBJ1-2; tentatively, D is TRBD1 (6 bases). CDR3 size: 11 residues. V lost 5 bases to trimming and J lost 10 bases, with 11 bases between them. Germline CDR1 and CDR2: SGHTA and FQGNSA. The chain's CDR3 is CASSETGYYTF. CDR3 in DNA: TGTGCCAGCAGCGAAACAGGGTACTACACCTTC.

The chain uses TRBV7-9 and TRBJ1-2, with D maybe TRBD1 (6 bases). The germline CDR1 and CDR2 sequences are SEHNR and FQNEAQ (reference sequence). The V gene lost 0 bases and the J gene lost 8 bases, with 10 bases spanning the gap. CDR3 size: 13 residues. The CDR3 DNA follows: TGTGCCAGCAGCTTAGCGGCAGGGGCCGGCTACACCTTC. Its translation is CASSLAAGAGYTF.

This clone showed up just once. This chain connects TRBV7-2 to TRBJ1-2; TRBD1 agrees at 7 bases. Germline lookup yields CDR1 SGHTA and CDR2 FQGNSA. This CDR3 comprises 15 residues. J lost 2 bases, V lost 5 bases, and 8 bases had no gene match. Here the CDR3 DNA reads TGTGCCAGCAGCCCAACAGGGGCAGAGAACTATGGCTACACCTTC. Protein product: CASSPTGAENYGYTF. The complete variable domain, with remaining parts taken from reference TRBV7-2 and TRBJ1-2, reads GAGVSQSPSNKVTEKGKDVELRCDPISGHTALYWYRQSLGQGLEFLIYFQGNSAPDKSGLPSDRFSAERTGGSVSTLTIQRTQQEDSAVYLCASSPTGAENYGYTFGSGTRLTVV.

This clone was detected only a few times. The chain employs TRBV28 and TRBJ1-4; TRBD1 matches 8 bases. This CDR3 contains 16 residues. With V trimmed by 5 bases and J by 3 bases, 8 bases remained unmatched. Germline V gene sequence: CDR1 MDHEN, CDR2 SYDVKM. CDR3 loop: CASSTTGGLSNEKLFF. Written as DNA, the CDR3 is TGTGCCAGCAGTACCACAGGGGGACTTTCTAATGAAAAACTGTTTTTT.

The chain combines TRBV5-6 with TRBJ2-7, with a possible D match to TRBD1 (6 bases). Trimming removed 3 bases at V and 5 bases at J, with 12 bases between. This CDR3 contains 13 residues. The germline CDR1 and CDR2 sequences are SGHDT and YYEEEE. The CDR3 DNA is TGTGCCAGCAGCTCCCGGACAGTCAACGAGCAGTACTTC. This encodes CASSSRTVNEQYF.

The chain couples TRBV6-5 to TRBJ1-1; 8 bases fit TRBD1. CDR1 MNHEY and CDR2 SVGAGI come from the germline V gene. V trimming: 7 bases; J trimming: 5 bases; junction bases outside the gene matches: 6. The CDR3 has 13 residues. The DNA for the CDR3 is TGTGCCAGCACGGGCAGGGGGCGGACTGAAGCTTTCTTT. Its protein is CASTGRGRTEAFF.

This clone was counted a few times. The genes are TRBV6-5 and TRBJ1-2, with TRBD1 as a possible D gene (6 bases). Trimming took 5 bases from V and 2 from J, leaving 12 bases between them. CDR1 is MNHEY, CDR2 SVGAGI, per germline. CDR3 size: 14 residues. The CDR3 bases are TGTGCCAGCAGTCCGGGGGGCAGGAACTATGGCTACACCTTC. Amino acid sequence: CASSPGGRNYGYTF.

This clone showed up just once. The rearrangement links TRBV9 to TRBJ2-5, with D possibly being TRBD2 (5 bases). Deletions cut 0 bases from V and 4 bases from J, with 16 bases between. This CDR3 region has 16 residues. Germline V gene data show CDR1 as SGDLS and CDR2 as YYNGEE. In DNA, the CDR3 is TGTGCCAGCAGCGTAGAGGCTAGGGCGGCGGGAGAGACCCAGTACTTC. Translated, it gives CASSVEARAAGETQYF.

This clone was picked up one time. The rearrangement links TRBV6-2 or TRBV6-3 to TRBJ1-1; 8 bases match TRBD1. After removal of 5 bases from V and 11 bases from J, the junction contained 7 bases not matched to a gene. CDR3 length: 12 amino acids. The germline gives CDR1 MNHEY, CDR2 SVGEGT. CDR3 sequence: CASSLGQGSAFF. The CDR3 DNA follows: TGTGCCAGCAGTCTCGGACAGGGTAGTGCTTTCTTT.

CDR3 loop: CASSTGFTNYGYTF. Here the CDR3 DNA reads TGTGCCAGCAGTACAGGATTCACTAACTATGGCTACACCTTC. The genes are TRBV6-6 and TRBJ1-2; weak D call: TRBD1 (5 bases). Looked up from germline, CDR1 is MNHNY and CDR2 is SVGAGI (reference sequence). Trimming shortened V by 5 bases and J by 0 bases, and 10 bases separated the two germline ends. The CDR3 covers 14 residues.